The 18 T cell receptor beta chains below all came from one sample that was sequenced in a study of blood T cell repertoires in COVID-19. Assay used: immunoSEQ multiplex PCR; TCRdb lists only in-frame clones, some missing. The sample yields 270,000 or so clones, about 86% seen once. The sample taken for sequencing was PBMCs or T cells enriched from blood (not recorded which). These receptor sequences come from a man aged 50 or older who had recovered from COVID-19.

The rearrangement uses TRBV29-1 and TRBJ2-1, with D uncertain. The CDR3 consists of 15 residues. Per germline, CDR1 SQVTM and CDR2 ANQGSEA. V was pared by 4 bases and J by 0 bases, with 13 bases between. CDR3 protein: CSVAGNPSSYNEQFF. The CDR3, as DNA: TGCAGCGTTGCGGGTAACCCAAGCTCCTACAATGAGCAGTTCTTC.

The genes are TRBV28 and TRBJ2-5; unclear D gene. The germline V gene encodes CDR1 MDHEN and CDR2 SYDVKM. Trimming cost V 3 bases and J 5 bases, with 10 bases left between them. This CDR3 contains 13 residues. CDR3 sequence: CASSFSRWETQYF. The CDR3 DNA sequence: TGTGCCAGCAGTTTTAGTAGATGGGAGACCCAGTACTTC.

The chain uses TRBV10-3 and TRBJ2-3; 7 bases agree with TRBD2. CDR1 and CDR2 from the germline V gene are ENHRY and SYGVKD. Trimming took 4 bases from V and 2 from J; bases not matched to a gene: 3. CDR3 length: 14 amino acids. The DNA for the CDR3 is TGTGCCATCAGTGGGGGAGGGGACACAGATACGCAGTATTTT. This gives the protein CAISGGGDTDTQYF.

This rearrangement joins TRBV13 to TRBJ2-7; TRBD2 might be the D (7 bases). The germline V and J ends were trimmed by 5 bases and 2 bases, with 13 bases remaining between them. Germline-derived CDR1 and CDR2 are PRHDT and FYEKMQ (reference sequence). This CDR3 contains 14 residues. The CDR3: CASSNTGTTYEQYF. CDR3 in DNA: TGTGCCAGCAGCAATACAGGGACTACCTACGAGCAGTACTTC. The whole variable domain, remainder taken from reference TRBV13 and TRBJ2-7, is AAGVIQSPRHLIKEKRETATLKCYPIPRHDTVYWYQQGPGQDPQFLISFYEKMQSDKGSIPDRFSAQQFSDYHSELNMSSLELGDSALYFCASSNTGTTYEQYFGPGTRLTVT.

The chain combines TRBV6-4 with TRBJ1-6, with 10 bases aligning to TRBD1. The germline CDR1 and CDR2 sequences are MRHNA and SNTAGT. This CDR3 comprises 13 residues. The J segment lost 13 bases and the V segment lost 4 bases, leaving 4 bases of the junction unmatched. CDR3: CASSGTGGWPLHF. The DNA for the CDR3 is TGTGCCAGCAGTGGGACAGGGGGTTGGCCCCTCCACTTT.

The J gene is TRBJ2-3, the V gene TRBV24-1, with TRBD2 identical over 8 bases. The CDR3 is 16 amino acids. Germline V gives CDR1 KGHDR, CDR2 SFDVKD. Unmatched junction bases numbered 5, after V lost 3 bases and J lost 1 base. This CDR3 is CATSDPGGPGTDTQYF. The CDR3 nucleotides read TGTGCCACCAGTGATCCGGGAGGGCCGGGCACAGATACGCAGTATTTT.

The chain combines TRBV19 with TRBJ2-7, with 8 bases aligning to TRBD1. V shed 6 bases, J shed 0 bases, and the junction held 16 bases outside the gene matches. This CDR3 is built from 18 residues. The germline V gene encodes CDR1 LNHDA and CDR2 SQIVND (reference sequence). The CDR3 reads CASRTSNSRGTGSYEQYF. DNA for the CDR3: TGTGCCAGTAGGACAAGTAACTCGAGAGGGACAGGCTCCTACGAGCAGTACTTC.

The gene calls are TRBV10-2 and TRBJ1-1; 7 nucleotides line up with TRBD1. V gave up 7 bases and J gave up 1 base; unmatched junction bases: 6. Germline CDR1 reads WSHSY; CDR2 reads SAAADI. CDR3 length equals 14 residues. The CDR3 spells CASTYRGGNTEAFF. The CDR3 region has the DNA TGCGCCAGCACCTACAGGGGTGGGAACACTGAAGCTTTCTTT.

CDR3 residues: CASSQGPPGDEQYF. CDR3 DNA sequence: TGTGCCAGCAGCCAGGGACCCCCGGGGGATGAGCAGTACTTC. The rearrangement joins TRBV9 to TRBJ2-7; maybe TRBD2 (6 bases). The V end lost 4 bases, the J end lost 7 bases, and 18 bases lay between the germline ends. This CDR3 comprises 14 residues. Germline V gene sequence: CDR1 SGDLS, CDR2 YYNGEE.

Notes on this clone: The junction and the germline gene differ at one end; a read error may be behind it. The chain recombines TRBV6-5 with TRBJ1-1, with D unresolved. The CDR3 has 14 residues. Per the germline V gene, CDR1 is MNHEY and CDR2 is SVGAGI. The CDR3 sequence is CASNYGVRGSEAFF. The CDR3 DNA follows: TGTGCCAGCAATTACGGCGTCCGAGGGTCTGAAGCTTTCTTT.

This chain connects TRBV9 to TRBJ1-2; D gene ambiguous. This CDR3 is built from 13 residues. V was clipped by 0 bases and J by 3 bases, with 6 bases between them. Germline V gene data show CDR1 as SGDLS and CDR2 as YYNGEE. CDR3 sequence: CASSVEADYGYTF. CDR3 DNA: TGTGCCAGCAGCGTAGAGGCGGACTATGGCTACACCTTC.

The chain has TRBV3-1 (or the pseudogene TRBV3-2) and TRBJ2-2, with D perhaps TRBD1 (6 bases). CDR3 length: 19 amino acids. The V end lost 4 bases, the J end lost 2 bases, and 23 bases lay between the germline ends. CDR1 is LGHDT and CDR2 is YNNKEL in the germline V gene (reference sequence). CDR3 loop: CASSLLPGHPQTNTGELFF. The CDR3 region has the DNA TGTGCCAGCAGCCTGCTACCGGGACACCCACAAACTAACACCGGGGAGCTGTTTTTT.

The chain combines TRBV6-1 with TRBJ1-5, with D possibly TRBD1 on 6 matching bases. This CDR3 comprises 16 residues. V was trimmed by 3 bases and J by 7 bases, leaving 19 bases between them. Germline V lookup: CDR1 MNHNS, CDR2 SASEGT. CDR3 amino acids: CASSDLQGRMLQPQHF. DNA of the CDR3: TGTGCCAGCAGTGACCTACAGGGACGAATGTTACAGCCCCAGCATTTT.

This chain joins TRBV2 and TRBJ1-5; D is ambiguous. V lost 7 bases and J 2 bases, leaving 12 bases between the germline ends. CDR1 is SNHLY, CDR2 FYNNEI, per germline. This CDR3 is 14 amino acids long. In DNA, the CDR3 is TGTGCCAGCACCCCTGGGGAGGGCAATCAGCCCCAGCATTTT. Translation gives CASTPGEGNQPQHF.

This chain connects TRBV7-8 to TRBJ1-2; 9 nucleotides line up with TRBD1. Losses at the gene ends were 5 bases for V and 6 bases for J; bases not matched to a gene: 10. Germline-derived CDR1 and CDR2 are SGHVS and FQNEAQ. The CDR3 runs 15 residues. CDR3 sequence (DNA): TGTGCCAGCAGCAACCTCGGGACAGGGACCCATGGCTACACCTTC. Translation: CASSNLGTGTHGYTF. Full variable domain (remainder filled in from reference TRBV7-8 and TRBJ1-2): GAGVSQSPRYKVAKRGQDVALRCDPISGHVSLFWYQQALGQGPEFLTYFQNEAQLDKSGLPSDRFFAERPEGSVSTLKIQRTQQEDSAVYLCASSNLGTGTHGYTFGSGTRLTVV.

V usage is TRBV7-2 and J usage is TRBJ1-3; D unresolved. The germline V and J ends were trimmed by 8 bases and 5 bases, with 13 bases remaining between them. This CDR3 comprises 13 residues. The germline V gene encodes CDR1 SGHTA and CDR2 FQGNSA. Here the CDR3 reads CASGRQSRNTIYF. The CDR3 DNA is TGTGCCAGCGGGCGACAATCGAGAAACACCATATATTTT.

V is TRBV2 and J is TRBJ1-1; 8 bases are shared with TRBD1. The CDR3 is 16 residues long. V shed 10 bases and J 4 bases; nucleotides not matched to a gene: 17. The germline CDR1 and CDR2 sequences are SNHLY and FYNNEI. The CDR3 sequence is CATGGTTGVMVTEAFF. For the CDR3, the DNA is TGTGCCACCGGGGGGACGACAGGGGTTATGGTCACTGAAGCTTTCTTT.

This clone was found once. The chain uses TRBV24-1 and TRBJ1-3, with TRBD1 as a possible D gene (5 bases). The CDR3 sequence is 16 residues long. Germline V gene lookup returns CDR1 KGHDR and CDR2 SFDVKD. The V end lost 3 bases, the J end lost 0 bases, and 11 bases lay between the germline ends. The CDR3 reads CATSDGGKLSGNTIYF. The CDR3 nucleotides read TGTGCCACCAGTGATGGGGGGAAACTCTCTGGAAACACCATATATTTT.